The 17 T cell receptor beta chains below were found in one sample sequenced in a study of spatial heterogeneity in lung cancer. The time point denotes: blood at routine non-recurrence follow-up after resection. TCRdb fed the 5' RACE reads into MiXCR, producing one record per CDR3 protein. Of under 20,000 distinct CDR3 sequences listed, 15% to 20% were seen once; the top ten hold less than 8%. This sample comprised PBMCs, obtained at follow-up. The receptors come from a male donor with early-stage non-small cell lung cancer.

The rearrangement joins TRBV15 to TRBJ2-3, with no clear D. CDR3 length: 13 residues. V lost 5 bases, J lost 3 bases, and 9 bases lay in between. CDR1 is LNHNV and CDR2 is YYDKDF in the germline V gene (reference sequence). In DNA form, the CDR3 reads TGTGCCACCAGCCCCCAAACGACAGATACGCAGTATTTT. It codes for CATSPQTTDTQYF.

This clonotype was observed many times. CDR3 in amino acids: CASSQAAGANVLTF. Written as DNA, the CDR3 is TGTGCCAGCAGCCAGGCGGCTGGGGCCAACGTCCTGACTTTC. The chain links TRBV5-4 to TRBJ2-6; D not certain. The germline V gene has CDR1 SGHNT and CDR2 YYREEE (reference sequence). V lost 4 bases, J lost 2 bases, and 7 bases lay in between. The CDR3 extends over 14 amino acids.

This clonotype has a count of ten or more. This chain joins TRBV6-5 and TRBJ2-7; a weak D match, TRBD1 (6 bases). The CDR3 spans 17 residues. CDR1 is MNHEY, CDR2 SVGAGI, per germline. V shed 0 bases and J shed 6 bases, with 21 bases lying between them. The DNA of the CDR3 is TGTGCCAGCAGTTACTCGAGTGGGGGCGGTGCTCCGGGCGAGCAGTACTTC. It specifies CASSYSSGGGAPGEQYF.

By its share, this clonotype is medium-sized. The rearrangement links TRBV3-1 to TRBJ1-5; possibly TRBD1 for D (6 bases). The CDR3 sequence is 18 residues long. Germline CDR1 reads LGHDT; CDR2 reads YNNKEL (reference sequence). CDR3 in amino acids: CTDLQCRTGSWSSQPQHF. For the CDR3, the DNA is TGTACCGATCTCCAGTGTAGAACAGGGAGTTGGTCGAGTCAGCCCCAGCATTTT.

This clonotype was counted many times. The chain has TRBV6-5 and TRBJ2-1, with D possibly being TRBD1 (6 bases). The V gene lost 6 bases and the J gene lost 4 bases, with 16 bases spanning the gap. This CDR3 is 15 amino acids long. Germline CDR1 MNHEY, CDR2 SVGAGI. The CDR3 bases are TGTGCCAGCAGCTCACTTCGGACAGCATACAATGAGCAGTTCTTC. The encoded protein is CASSSLRTAYNEQFF.

This clonotype was seen a handful of times. The chain is built from TRBV10-3 and TRBJ2-1; D gene ambiguous. The V gene lost 5 bases and the J gene lost 9 bases, with 11 bases spanning the gap. The CDR3 runs to 12 residues. Germline loops: CDR1 ENHRY, CDR2 SYGVKD. DNA of the CDR3: TGTGCCATCAGTCTGGGCGGCATTGAGCAGTTCTTC. Translation: CAISLGGIEQFF.

V gene TRBV29-1 combines with J gene TRBJ2-1; D possibly uses TRBD1 or TRBD2 (5 bases each). The CDR3 is 14 amino acids. Germline CDR1 is SQVTM and CDR2 is ANQGSEA. Trimming took 2 bases from V and 9 from J, leaving 17 bases between them. CDR3 nucleotide sequence: TGCAGCGTTGAATGGCAGGGAGTATTTAGTGAGCAGTTCTTC. This encodes CSVEWQGVFSEQFF.

By sample share, this clonotype is medium-sized. The V and J genes are TRBV11-3 and TRBJ2-2, with TRBD1 as a possible D gene (6 bases). Looked up from germline, CDR1 is SGHNT and CDR2 is YENEEA. Trimming removed 7 bases from V and 1 base from J, with 22 bases in between. The CDR3 runs to 18 residues. The CDR3 loop reads CASNVDRLGIGNTGELFF. The CDR3 DNA reads as TGTGCCAGCAACGTTGACAGGCTTGGCATAGGGAACACCGGGGAGCTGTTTTTT.

By frequency in the sample, this clonotype is medium-sized. The rearrangement uses TRBV11-2 and TRBJ1-1, with D uncertain. The V and J ends lost 3 bases and 7 bases respectively, with 9 bases between them. This CDR3 comprises 12 residues. In germline, CDR1 is SGHAT, CDR2 FQNNGV. The CDR3 region is CASSLDMGEAFF. The CDR3 DNA reads as TGTGCCAGCAGCTTGGATATGGGTGAAGCTTTCTTT.

This clonotype has at least ten counts. V usage is TRBV5-1 and J usage is TRBJ1-1; possible D gene TRBD1, 6 bases. Trimming shortened V by 3 bases and J by 4 bases, and 10 bases separated the two germline ends. The CDR3 consists of 13 residues. The germline gives CDR1 SGHRS, CDR2 YFSETQ. CDR3 DNA sequence: TGCGCCAGCAGCTATGGGGGGGCCACTGAAGCTTTCTTT. Translation gives CASSYGGATEAFF.

For the CDR3, the DNA is TGCGCCAGCAGCTTGGTTGCGGCCCAAGAGACCCAGTACTTC. This translates into CASSLVAAQETQYF. V usage is TRBV5-1 and J usage is TRBJ2-5, with D unresolved. Germline values: CDR1 SGHRS, CDR2 YFSETQ. The length of the CDR3 is 14 residues. V lost 0 bases and J 1 base, leaving 7 bases between the germline ends.

This clonotype has just a few counts. CDR3 coding DNA: TGTGCCAGCAGCGAGATGGATACGCAGTATTTT. This encodes CASSEMDTQYF. The chain couples TRBV4-2 to TRBJ2-3; the D is unclear. The CDR3 is 11 residues long. Between the trimmed V and J ends, which lost 5 bases and 6 bases, there was a span of 6 bases. Looked up from germline, CDR1 is LGHNA and CDR2 is YNFKEQ.

In its sample, this clonotype was seen many times. This sequence joins TRBV2 and TRBJ1-6; maybe TRBD1 (5 bases). The CDR3 consists of 16 residues. Germline V CDR1 and CDR2: SNHLY, FYNNEI. The V end was cut by 4 bases, the J end by 5 bases, with 15 bases between. CDR3 bases: TGTGCCAGCAGTGTTAACGGGGCGAGGAATAATTCACCCCTCCACTTT. Residues: CASSVNGARNNSPLHF.

The chain joins TRBV5-1 to TRBJ1-4; no clear D gene. Per germline, CDR1 SGHRS and CDR2 YFSETQ. Trimming left V 1 base short and J 5 bases short, with 15 bases between. This CDR3 region has 16 residues. CDR3 region: CASSLRAEARNEKLFF. CDR3 nucleotide sequence: TGCGCCAGCAGCTTGCGTGCAGAAGCTAGGAATGAAAAACTGTTTTTT.

In its sample, this clonotype ranks as medium-sized. The chain joins TRBV6-6 to TRBJ2-5; no clear D. Between the trimmed V and J ends, which lost 0 bases and 1 base, there was a span of 6 bases. CDR3 length equals 14 residues. Germline values: CDR1 MNHNY, CDR2 SVGAGI (reference sequence). The CDR3 DNA sequence: TGTGCCAGCAGTTACTCCCGGGTCCAAGAGACCCAGTACTTC. This encodes CASSYSRVQETQYF.

The CDR3 region has the DNA TGTGCCAGCAGCTCCCCGGCCACAGATACGCAGTATTTT. This translates into CASSSPATDTQYF. This chain uses TRBV7-3 with TRBJ2-3; D not resolved. The germline V gene has CDR1 SGHTA and CDR2 FQGTGA. The CDR3 sequence is 13 residues long. Trimming took 4 bases from V and 2 from J, leaving 7 bases between them.

The J gene is TRBJ1-5, the V gene TRBV20-1, with 10 positions matching TRBD1. CDR1 DFQATT and CDR2 SNEGSKA come from the germline V gene (reference sequence). Trimming cost V 0 bases and J 4 bases; bases outside gene matches: 6. This CDR3 contains 16 residues. CDR3 DNA: TGCAGTGCTAGAGAGTGGGACAGGGGATTAAATCAGCCCCAGCATTTT. It is translated as CSAREWDRGLNQPQHF.